The sequence of this T cell receptor beta chain was determined in a study of glioma-infiltrating T cells after dendritic cell vaccination. Turning to the study itself: Between the early 2000s and the early 2010s, patients got autologous tumor lysate-pulsed dendritic cell vaccines. Three intradermal dendritic cell vaccine injections were given every two weeks.

The method was immunoSEQ multiplex PCR; TCRdb's version includes in-frame clones alone and lacks a portion of them. The data show roughly 38,000 clones, with about 80% seen just once and over 6.5% held by the top ten. Regarding the study as a whole: Longer survival after dendritic cell vaccination followed higher pretreatment TIL content. The cohort had few patients with full blood and tumor sets.

The CDR3 loop spans 16 amino acids. The germline gives CDR1 MNHEY, CDR2 SVGAGI. V dropped 2 bases and J dropped 8; count of bases not matched to a gene: 10. In regard to this clone: No antigen is known for it.

V usage is TRBV6-5 and J usage is TRBJ1-4; 8 bases are shared with TRBD1. The source is a human donor with glioblastoma. This specimen was blood, taken before dendritic cell vaccination. In DNA, the CDR3 is TGTGCCAGCAGTTACCTCTGGACAGGGTTGGTGGAAAAACTGTTTTTT. This codes for CASSYLWTGLVEKLFF.